These T cell receptor beta chains were read from a single sample in a study of T cell responses to AZD1222 COVID-19 vaccine. Sequencing used immunoSEQ multiplex PCR; TCRdb keeps in-frame clones, though not all of them. Here the sample spans roughly 89,000 clones, roughly 90% being singletons. Sequenced here: peripheral blood, sampled on day 0 of MenACWY control vaccination. Every receptor here comes from an adult in good health. Both conserved end residues are part of each CDR3. Fields, in order: J gene, V gene, CDR3 protein.

J: TRBJ1-5; V: TRBV12-5; CDR3: CASGFGELDQPQHF
J: TRBJ1-5; V: TRBV19; CDR3: CASTRRENQPQHF
J: TRBJ2-3; V: TRBV18; CDR3: CASSPKRETKGLVVGTQYF
J: TRBJ1-2; V: TRBV4-3; CDR3: CASSQAGQDNGYTF
J: TRBJ1-2; V: TRBV12-3/TRBV12-4; CDR3: CASSLASGYTF
J: TRBJ2-1; V: TRBV24-1; CDR3: CATSDFRGTYNEQFF
J: TRBJ1-2; V: TRBV12-3/TRBV12-4; CDR3: CASSLGVNYGYTF
J: TRBJ1-2; V: TRBV19; CDR3: CASNDGAWLGYGYTF
J: TRBJ1-5; V: TRBV6-5; CDR3: CASSYAVNSNQPQHF
J: TRBJ1-5; V: TRBV19; CDR3: CASSWEGNQPQHF